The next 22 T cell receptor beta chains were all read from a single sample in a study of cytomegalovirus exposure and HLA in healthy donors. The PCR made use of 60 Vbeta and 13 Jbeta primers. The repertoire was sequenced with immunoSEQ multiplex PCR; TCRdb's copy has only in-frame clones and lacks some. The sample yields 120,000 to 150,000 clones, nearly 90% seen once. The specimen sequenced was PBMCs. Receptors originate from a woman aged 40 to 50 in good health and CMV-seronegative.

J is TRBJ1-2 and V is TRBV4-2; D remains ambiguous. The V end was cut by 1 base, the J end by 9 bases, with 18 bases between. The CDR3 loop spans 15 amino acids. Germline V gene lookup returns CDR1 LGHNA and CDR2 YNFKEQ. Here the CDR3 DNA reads TGTGCCAGCAGCCAAGTCGGGAGGACTGGAGGGAGCTACACCTTC. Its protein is CASSQVGRTGGSYTF.

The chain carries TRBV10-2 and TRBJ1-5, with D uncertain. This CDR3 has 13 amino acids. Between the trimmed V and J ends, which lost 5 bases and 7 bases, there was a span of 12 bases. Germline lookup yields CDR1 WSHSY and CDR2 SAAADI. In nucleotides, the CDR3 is TGCGCCAGCAGTAACCTGAATCTACAGCCCCAGCATTTT. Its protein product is CASSNLNLQPQHF.

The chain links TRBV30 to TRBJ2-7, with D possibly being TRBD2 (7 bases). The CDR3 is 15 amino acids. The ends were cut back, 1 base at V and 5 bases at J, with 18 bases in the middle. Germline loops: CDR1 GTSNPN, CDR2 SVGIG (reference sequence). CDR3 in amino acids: CAWSGFGGRRDEQYF. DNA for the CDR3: TGTGCCTGGAGTGGATTCGGGGGGCGTAGGGACGAGCAGTACTTC.

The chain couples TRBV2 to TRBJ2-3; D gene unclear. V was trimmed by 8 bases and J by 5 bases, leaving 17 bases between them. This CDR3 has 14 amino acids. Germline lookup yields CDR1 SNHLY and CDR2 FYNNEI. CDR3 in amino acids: CASAENGVKDTQYF. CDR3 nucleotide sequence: TGTGCCAGCGCGGAAAATGGCGTTAAAGATACGCAGTATTTT.

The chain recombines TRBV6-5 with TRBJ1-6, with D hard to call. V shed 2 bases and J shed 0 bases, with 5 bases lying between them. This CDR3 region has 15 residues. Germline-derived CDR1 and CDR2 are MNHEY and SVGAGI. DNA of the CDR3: TGTGCCAGCAGTTACGAGAGCTCCTATAATTCACCCCTCCACTTT. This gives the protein CASSYESSYNSPLHF.

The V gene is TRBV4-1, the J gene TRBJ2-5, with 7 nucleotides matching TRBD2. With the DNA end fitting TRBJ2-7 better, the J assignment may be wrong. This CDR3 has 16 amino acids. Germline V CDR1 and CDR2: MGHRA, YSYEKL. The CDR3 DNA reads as TGCGCCAGCAGCCAAGATGGGAACGGGAGGCCCTACGAGCAGTACTTC. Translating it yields CASSQDGNGRPYEQYF.

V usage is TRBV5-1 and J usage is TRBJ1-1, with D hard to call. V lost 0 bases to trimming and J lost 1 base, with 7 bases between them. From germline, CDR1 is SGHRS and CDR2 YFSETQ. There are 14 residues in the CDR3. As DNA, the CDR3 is TGCGCCAGCAGCTTGGGACACCGGAACACTGAAGCTTTCTTT. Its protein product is CASSLGHRNTEAFF. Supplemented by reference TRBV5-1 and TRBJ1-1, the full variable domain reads KAGVTQTPRYLIKTRGQQVTLSCSPISGHRSVSWYQQTPGQGLQFLFEYFSETQRNKGNFPGRFSGRQFSNSRSEMNVSTLELGDSALYLCASSLGHRNTEAFFGQGTRLTVV.

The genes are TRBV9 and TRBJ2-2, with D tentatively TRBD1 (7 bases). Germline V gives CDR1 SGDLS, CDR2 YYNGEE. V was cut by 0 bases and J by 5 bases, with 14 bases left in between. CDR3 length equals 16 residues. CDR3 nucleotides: TGTGCCAGCAGCGTAGATGGGGAGGACAGGACCGGGGAGCTGTTTTTT. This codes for CASSVDGEDRTGELFF.

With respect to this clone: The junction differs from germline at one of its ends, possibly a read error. CDR3 DNA: TGTTCCAGCAGCTTAGATGAGCGCGAGCAGTACTTC. This gives the protein CSSSLDEREQYF. The chain combines TRBV7-9 with TRBJ2-7; D not resolved. There are 12 residues in the CDR3. CDR1 and CDR2 (germline): SEHNR, FQNEAQ (reference sequence). Using reference TRBV7-9 and TRBJ2-7 for the parts outside the CDR3, the full variable domain is DTGVSQNPRHKITKRGQNVTFRCDPISEHNRLYWYRQTLGQGPEFLTYFQNEAQLEKSRLLSDRFSAERPKGSFSTLEIQRTEQGDSAMYLCSSSLDEREQYFGPGTRLTVT.

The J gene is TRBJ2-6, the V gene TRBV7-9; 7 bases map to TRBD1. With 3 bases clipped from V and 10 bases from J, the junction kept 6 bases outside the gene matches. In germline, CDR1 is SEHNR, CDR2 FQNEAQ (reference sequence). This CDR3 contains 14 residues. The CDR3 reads CASSFGRQGNVLTF. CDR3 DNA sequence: TGTGCCAGCAGCTTTGGAAGACAGGGTAACGTCCTGACTTTC.

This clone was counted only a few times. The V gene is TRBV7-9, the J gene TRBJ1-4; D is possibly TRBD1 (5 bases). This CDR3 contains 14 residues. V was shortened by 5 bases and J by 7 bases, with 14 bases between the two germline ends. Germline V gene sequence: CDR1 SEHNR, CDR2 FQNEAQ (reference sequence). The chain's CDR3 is CASSLRGSGEKLFF. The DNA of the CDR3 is TGTGCCAGCAGCCTTAGGGGAAGTGGTGAAAAACTGTTTTTT.

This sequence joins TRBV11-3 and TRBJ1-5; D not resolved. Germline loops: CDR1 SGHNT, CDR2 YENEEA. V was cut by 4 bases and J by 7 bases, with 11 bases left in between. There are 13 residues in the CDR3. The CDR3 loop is CASSSVHGQPQHF. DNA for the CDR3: TGTGCCAGCAGCTCAGTTCATGGCCAGCCCCAGCATTTT.

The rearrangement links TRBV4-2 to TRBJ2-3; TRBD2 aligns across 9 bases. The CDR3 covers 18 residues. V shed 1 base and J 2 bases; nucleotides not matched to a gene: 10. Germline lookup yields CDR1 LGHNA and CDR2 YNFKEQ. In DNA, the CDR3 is TGTGCCAGCAGCCAAGCAGCGGGAGGCGTCGGTTACACAGATACGCAGTATTTT. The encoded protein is CASSQAAGGVGYTDTQYF.

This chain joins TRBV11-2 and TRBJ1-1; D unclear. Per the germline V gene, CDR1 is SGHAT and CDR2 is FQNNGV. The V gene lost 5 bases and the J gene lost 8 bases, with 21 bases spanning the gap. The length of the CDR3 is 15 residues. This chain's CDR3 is CASSPDGGLGREAFF. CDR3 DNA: TGTGCCAGCAGCCCCGACGGTGGGCTGGGCAGGGAAGCTTTCTTT.

The DNA of the CDR3 is TGTGCCAGCAGCTTTAGACTAGCGGGAGGCGGGGATGAGCAGTTCTTC. It specifies CASSFRLAGGGDEQFF. This chain links TRBV7-2 with TRBJ2-1; TRBD2 matches at 13 bases. Germline V lookup: CDR1 SGHTA, CDR2 FQGNSA. CDR3 length equals 16 residues. V shed 3 bases and J 8 bases; nucleotides not matched to a gene: 7.

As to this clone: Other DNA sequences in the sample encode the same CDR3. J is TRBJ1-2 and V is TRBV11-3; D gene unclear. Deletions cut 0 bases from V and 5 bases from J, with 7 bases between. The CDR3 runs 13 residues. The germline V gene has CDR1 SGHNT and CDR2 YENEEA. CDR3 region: CASSLDRGYGYTF. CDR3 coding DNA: TGTGCCAGCAGCTTAGATCGGGGATATGGCTACACCTTC.

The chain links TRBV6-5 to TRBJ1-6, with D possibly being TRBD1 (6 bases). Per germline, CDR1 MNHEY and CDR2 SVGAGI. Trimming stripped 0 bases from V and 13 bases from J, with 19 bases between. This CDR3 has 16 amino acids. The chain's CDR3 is CASSYSPTDSAFPLHF. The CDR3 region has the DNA TGTGCCAGCAGTTACTCACCGACGGACAGTGCCTTCCCCCTCCACTTT.

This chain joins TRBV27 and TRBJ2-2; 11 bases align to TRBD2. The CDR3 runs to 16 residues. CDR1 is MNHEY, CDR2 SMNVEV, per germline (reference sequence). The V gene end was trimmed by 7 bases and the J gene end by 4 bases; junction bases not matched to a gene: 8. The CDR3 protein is CASKLAGVGSTGELFF. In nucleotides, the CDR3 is TGTGCCAGCAAACTAGCGGGAGTCGGGAGCACCGGGGAGCTGTTTTTT.

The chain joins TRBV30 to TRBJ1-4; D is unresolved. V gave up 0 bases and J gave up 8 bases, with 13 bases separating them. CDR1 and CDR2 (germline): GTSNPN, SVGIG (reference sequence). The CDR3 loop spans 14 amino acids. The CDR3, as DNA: TGTGCCTGGAGTGTTTCCGGGTGGAGCGAAAAACTGTTTTTT. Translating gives CAWSVSGWSEKLFF.

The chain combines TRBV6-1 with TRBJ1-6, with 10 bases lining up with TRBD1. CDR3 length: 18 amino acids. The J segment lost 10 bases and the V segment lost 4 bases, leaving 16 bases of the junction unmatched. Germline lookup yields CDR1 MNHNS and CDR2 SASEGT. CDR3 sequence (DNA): TGTGCCAGCAGTGCTCTCGCCCCGGGACAGGGGAGAAACTCACCCCTCCACTTT. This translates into CASSALAPGQGRNSPLHF.

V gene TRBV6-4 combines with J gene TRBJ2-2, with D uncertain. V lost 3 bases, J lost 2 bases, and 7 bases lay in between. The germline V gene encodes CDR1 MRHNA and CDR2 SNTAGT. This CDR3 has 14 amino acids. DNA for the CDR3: TGTGCCAGCAGTGAGTTAATAAACACCGGGGAGCTGTTTTTT. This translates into CASSELINTGELFF.

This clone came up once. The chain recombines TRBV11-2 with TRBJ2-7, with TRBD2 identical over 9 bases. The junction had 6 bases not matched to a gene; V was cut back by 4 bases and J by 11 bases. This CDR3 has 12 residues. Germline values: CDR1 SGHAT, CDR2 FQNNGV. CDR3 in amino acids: CASSSGLAVEYF. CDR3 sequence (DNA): TGTGCCAGCAGCTCGGGACTAGCTGTCGAGTACTTC.